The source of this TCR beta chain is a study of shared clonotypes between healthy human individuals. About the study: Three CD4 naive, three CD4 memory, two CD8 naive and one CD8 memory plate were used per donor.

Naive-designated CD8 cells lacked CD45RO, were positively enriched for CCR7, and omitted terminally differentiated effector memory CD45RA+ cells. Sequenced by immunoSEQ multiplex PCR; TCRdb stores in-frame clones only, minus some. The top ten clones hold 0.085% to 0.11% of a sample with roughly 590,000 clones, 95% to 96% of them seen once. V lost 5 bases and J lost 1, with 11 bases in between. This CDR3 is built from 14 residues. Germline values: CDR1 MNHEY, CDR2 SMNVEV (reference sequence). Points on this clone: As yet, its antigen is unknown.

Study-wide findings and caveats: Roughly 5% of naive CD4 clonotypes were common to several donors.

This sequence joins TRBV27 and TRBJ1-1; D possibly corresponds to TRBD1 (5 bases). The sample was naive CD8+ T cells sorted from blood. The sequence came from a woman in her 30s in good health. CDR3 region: CASSPQGGNTEAFF. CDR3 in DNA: TGTGCCAGCAGTCCTCAGGGAGGGAACACTGAAGCTTTCTTT.